The T cell receptor (beta chain) under discussion was sequenced for a study of T cell changes during pregnancy in multiple sclerosis. Clones were sequenced by immunoSEQ multiplex PCR, and TCRdb holds only the in-frame ones, with some missing. The data show 75,000 to 95,000 clones, with more than 85% seen just once and approximately 0.99% held by the top ten. The CDR3 has 15 residues. V lost 8 bases to trimming and J lost 0 bases, with 14 bases between them. Germline CDR1 and CDR2: SGHVS and FQNEAQ. The specimen was peripheral blood, collected before pregnancy. The clonotype originates from a female donor with multiple sclerosis, enrolled in a pregnancy study. The chain combines TRBV7-8 with TRBJ2-1, with D possibly being TRBD2 (6 bases). CDR3 residues: CASGSGYSSYNEQFF. CDR3 coding DNA: TGTGCCAGCGGTAGCGGCTACAGCTCCTACAATGAGCAGTTCTTC.